This TCR beta chain emerged from a study of technical replicates of blood from a few donors (dated by TCRdb to the late 2010s). Library creation used the immunoSEQ multiplex PCR assay. Drawn from immuneACCESS, this table holds only the in-frame rearrangements with V and J called that TCRdb kept. Clones are partly lost; checked studies trace under half to an unresolved V gene and leave the rest unexplained. The sample table lists 79,000 or so clones, 95% to 97% of them with a count of one. The ten largest clones represent approximately 0.3% of the sample. In the case of this clone: Its recognized antigen is unknown. Base-call qualities are not available, and no considerably larger clone is one nucleotide away.

From its cysteine to its phenylalanine, the CDR3 spans 16 amino acids. Only the CDR3 region is kept as DNA, spanning 48 bases read in frame from base 1. As encoded in the germline V gene (reference sequence), CDR1 is SEHNR while CDR2 is FQNEAQ. Germline trimming: 4 bases from V, 2 bases from J; junction bases outside gene matches: 9. The TCR comes from a human donor in good health. The V gene is TRBV7-9 and the J gene is TRBJ1-2, with TRBD1 matching 8 junction bases. Sequencing was performed on T cells isolated from PBMCs. The nucleotide sequence is given as TGTGCCAGCAGCTGGCCGGGACAGGAAAGAAACTATGGCTACACCTTC. This sequence encodes CASSWPGQERNYGYTF.